This T cell receptor beta chain came from a study of T cell responses to AZD1222 COVID-19 vaccine. Study conclusions and caveats: Vaccine-associated CD4 TCRs spanned spike, dominant at 160-218 and 743-854. It should be noted that donors were predominantly white British and more often female, and clonal diversity was possibly underestimated. Just 5 to 7 people given AZD1222 tested seropositive at baseline.

Regarding this clone: The antigen is not known.

Germline V gene sequence: CDR1 SGHNT, CDR2 YENEEA. V was pared by 1 base and J by 1 base, with 10 bases between. This CDR3 comprises 15 residues. Using immunoSEQ multiplex PCR, the repertoire was profiled, and TCRdb retains in-frame clones only, with some absent. The table has under 200,000 clones, just over 90% seen once. This receptor was identified in an adult who received the AZD1222 COVID-19 vaccine. The rearrangement joins TRBV11-3 to TRBJ1-2, with D perhaps TRBD1 (5 bases). This specimen was peripheral blood, taken 28 days after the second AZD1222 dose. CDR3: CASSLVDRNNYGYTF. The CDR3 nucleotides are TGTGCCAGCAGCTTAGTCGACAGAAATAACTATGGCTACACCTTC. Full variable domain (outside the CDR3, taken from reference TRBV11-3 and TRBJ1-2): EAGVVQSPRYKIIEKKQPVAFWCNPISGHNTLYWYLQNLGQGPELLIRYENEEAVDDSQLPKDRFSAERLKGVDSTLKIQPAELGDSAVYLCASSLVDRNNYGYTFGSGTRLTVV.